The 10 T cell receptor beta chains presented below share a single source sample, sequenced in a study of T cell responses to AZD1222 COVID-19 vaccine. Repertoires were generated with immunoSEQ multiplex PCR, while TCRdb's copy carries only in-frame clones and drops some. This table holds hundreds of thousands of clones, approximately 94% found once. The material was peripheral blood, obtained 28 days after the second AZD1222 dose. All receptors come from an adult who received the AZD1222 COVID-19 vaccine.

This chain joins TRBV7-2 and TRBJ2-3, with a possible D match to TRBD1 (6 bases). The CDR3 is 15 residues long. From germline, CDR1 is SGHTA and CDR2 FQGNSA. Deletions cut 5 bases from V and 0 bases from J, with 12 bases between. Written as DNA, the CDR3 is TGTGCCAGCAGCCAGGGGACGGTTAGCACAGATACGCAGTATTTT. Encoded protein: CASSQGTVSTDTQYF.

The chain has TRBV10-2 and TRBJ2-1; D might be TRBD1 (5 bases). Germline V gives CDR1 WSHSY, CDR2 SAAADI. This CDR3 spans 13 amino acids. V lost 5 bases and J lost 5, with 10 bases in between. CDR3 residues: CASSKDSHNEQFF. The DNA for the CDR3 is TGCGCCAGCAGTAAAGACAGCCACAATGAGCAGTTCTTC.

This clone is a singleton in its sample. For the CDR3, the DNA is TGTGCCAGCAGCGTGGGGGGGGACCCCGGGGAGCTGTTTTTT. Translated, it gives CASSVGGDPGELFF. The rearrangement joins TRBV9 to TRBJ2-2, with 7 bases identical to TRBD2. Trimming took 2 bases from V and 6 from J; bases not matched to a gene: 4. The CDR3 covers 14 residues. CDR1 is SGDLS and CDR2 is YYNGEE in the germline V gene.

This chain uses TRBV28 with TRBJ1-4, with no clear D. Trimming cost V 7 bases and J 11 bases, with 5 bases left between them. The CDR3 runs 9 residues. The V gene's germline CDR1 is MDHEN and CDR2 SYDVKM. As DNA, the CDR3 is TGTGCCAGCAATATTAAACTGTTTTTT. Translated: CASNIKLFF.

This chain connects TRBV24-1 to TRBJ2-7; possible D gene TRBD1, 5 bases. This CDR3 comprises 14 residues. Germline values: CDR1 KGHDR, CDR2 SFDVKD. The V end was cut by 4 bases, the J end by 9 bases, with 18 bases between. The CDR3 region has the DNA TGTGCCACCAGTGACCCCGACAGCACATCGGGGCAGTACTTC. This gives the protein CATSDPDSTSGQYF.

The genes are TRBV27 and TRBJ2-1, with TRBD2 matching 8 bases. Losses at the gene ends were 5 bases for V and 5 bases for J; bases not matched to a gene: 11. The germline CDR1 and CDR2 sequences are MNHEY and SMNVEV (reference sequence). The CDR3 covers 16 residues. The CDR3, as DNA: TGTGCCAGCAGTCCGCCACCACTAGCGGTGCACAATGAGCAGTTCTTC. Residues: CASSPPPLAVHNEQFF.

The V and J genes are TRBV5-1 and TRBJ2-5, with D maybe TRBD2 (6 bases). V lost 1 base and J lost 5, with 12 bases in between. Germline loops: CDR1 SGHRS, CDR2 YFSETQ. The CDR3 consists of 14 residues. The CDR3 loop is CASSLSRGGETQYF. Written as DNA, the CDR3 is TGCGCCAGCAGCTTGTCGCGGGGCGGGGAGACCCAGTACTTC.

The V gene is TRBV5-4, the J gene TRBJ2-3, with 9 nucleotides matching TRBD2. With V trimmed by 0 bases and J by 2 bases, 4 bases remained unmatched. Germline V gives CDR1 SGHNT, CDR2 YYREEE (reference sequence). The CDR3 is 16 amino acids. The chain's CDR3 is CASSLGRGRDTDTQYF. Here the CDR3 DNA reads TGTGCCAGCAGCTTGGGGCGCGGGAGGGACACAGATACGCAGTATTTT.

This clone showed up just once. Written as DNA, the CDR3 is TGTGCCAGCAGTTCGACAGGGACTCTTATAACGGGTGGCTACACCTTC. Its protein is CASSSTGTLITGGYTF. The chain links TRBV28 to TRBJ1-2; 7 nucleotides agree with TRBD1. This CDR3 has 16 residues. V shed 4 bases, J shed 7 bases, and the junction held 15 bases outside the gene matches. CDR1 MDHEN and CDR2 SYDVKM come from the germline V gene.

This clone was counted once. The J gene is TRBJ2-1, the V gene TRBV13; 8 positions match TRBD1. The CDR3 consists of 14 residues. J gave up 2 bases and V 9 bases, and 6 bases lay outside the gene matches. The V gene's germline CDR1 is PRHDT and CDR2 FYEKMQ (reference sequence). The DNA of the CDR3 is TGTGCCAGTTCCGGGACAGGACCCTACAATGAGCAGTTCTTC. Translated: CASSGTGPYNEQFF.